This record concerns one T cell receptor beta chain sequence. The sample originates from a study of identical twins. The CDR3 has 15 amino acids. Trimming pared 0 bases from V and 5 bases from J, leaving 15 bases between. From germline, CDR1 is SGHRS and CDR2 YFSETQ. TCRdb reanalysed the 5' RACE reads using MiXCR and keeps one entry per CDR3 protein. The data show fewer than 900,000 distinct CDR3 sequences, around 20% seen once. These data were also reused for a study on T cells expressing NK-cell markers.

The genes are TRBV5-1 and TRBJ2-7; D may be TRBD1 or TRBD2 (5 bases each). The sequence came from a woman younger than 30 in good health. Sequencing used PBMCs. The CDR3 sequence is CASSLEVSRDHEQYF. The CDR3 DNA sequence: TGCGCCAGCAGCTTGGAGGTTTCCAGGGACCACGAGCAGTACTTC.